The rows below give T cell receptor beta chains drawn from one sample of a study of cytomegalovirus exposure and HLA in healthy donors. Method: immunoSEQ multiplex PCR; TCRdb's copy keeps in-frame clones and lacks some. The data hold about 130,000 clones, with about 73% observed a single time. Sequenced material: PBMCs. These receptors were obtained from a woman between 50 and 59 years old in good health and CMV-seropositive. Each CDR3 is given with its conserved first and last residue. The D gene is left open where the match is weak. Size is stated for part of the rows, as once, few or many counts, or as a class when the clone is expanded.

J	V	D	size	CDR3	DNA
TRBJ1-1	TRBV18	.	few	CASSPNSEAFF	TGTGCCAGCTCACCAAACTCTGAAGCTTTCTTT
TRBJ1-6	TRBV19	.	once	CASSINREYSPLHF	TGTGCCAGTAGTATTAACAGGGAGTATTCACCCCTCCACTTT
TRBJ1-4	TRBV7-9	.	.	CASSLGATNEKLFF	TGTGCCAGCAGCTTAGGGGCTACTAATGAAAAACTGTTTTTT
TRBJ1-2	TRBV6-6	TRBD1	.	CASSSGGSTGAGYTF	TGTGCCAGCAGCTCAGGGGGGTCGACAGGGGCTGGCTACACCTTC
TRBJ1-4	TRBV14	.	.	CASSPSRVIGKLFF	TGTGCCAGCAGCCCTTCCAGGGTGATCGGAAAGCTGTTTTTT
TRBJ2-7	TRBV7-8	TRBD1	.	CASSLLQGTYEQYF	TGTGCCAGCAGCCTTCTACAGGGGACCTACGAGCAGTACTTC
TRBJ1-2	TRBV4-2	TRBD1	few	CASSQAGTANYGYTF	TGTGCCAGCAGCCAAGCCGGGACAGCCAACTATGGCTACACCTTC
TRBJ2-1	TRBV7-9	TRBD1	.	CASRLSGQGQGNEQFF	TGTGCCAGCAGACTCAGTGGACAGGGGCAGGGGAATGAGCAGTTCTTC
TRBJ2-7	TRBV12-2	.	.	CASRLAFGDTPPYEQYF	TGTGCAAGTCGCTTAGCGTTCGGGGACACTCCTCCCTACGAGCAGTACTTC
TRBJ2-5	TRBV5-8	TRBD1	.	CASTLTGAGETQYF	TGTGCCAGCACGTTGACAGGGGCAGGGGAGACCCAGTACTTC
TRBJ2-7	TRBV5-1	TRBD2	.	CASSLTRLAGGLDEQYF	TGCGCCAGCAGCTTGACAAGGCTAGCGGGGGGCCTGGACGAGCAGTACTTC
TRBJ2-5	TRBV5-5	.	few	CASSGTPQETQYF	TGTGCCAGCAGCGGGACACCACAAGAGACCCAGTACTTC
TRBJ1-2	TRBV7-9	TRBD1	.	CASSRDRAGYGYTF	TGTGCCAGCAGCCGGGACAGGGCAGGCTATGGCTACACCTTC
TRBJ1-2	TRBV7-2	.	.	CASSLGPGDGYTF	TGTGCCAGCAGCCTAGGACCAGGGGATGGCTACACCTTC
TRBJ1-4	TRBV6-5	.	.	CASSYSGAKEKLFF	TGTGCCAGCAGTTACTCGGGGGCTAAAGAAAAACTGTTTTTT
TRBJ2-5	TRBV29-1	.	.	CSVARGEQETQYF	TGCAGCGTCGCCAGGGGGGAACAAGAGACCCAGTACTTC
TRBJ2-5	TRBV11-3	.	.	CASSSGETQYF	TGTGCCAGCAGCTCGGGAGAGACCCAGTACTTC
TRBJ2-7	TRBV7-8	TRBD2	.	CASSLALASGATYEQYF	TGTGCCAGCAGCTTAGCGCTCGCTAGCGGGGCGACCTACGAGCAGTACTTC
TRBJ2-7	TRBV2	TRBD1	.	CASTSGGLAYEQYF	TGTGCCAGCACCTCAGGGGGTTTGGCCTACGAGCAGTACTTC
TRBJ2-7	TRBV2	TRBD1	.	CATGQGCEQYF	TGTGCCACTGGACAGGGGTGCGAGCAGTACTTC
TRBJ1-5	TRBV7-8	.	.	CASSTGRGKEPQHF	TGTGCCAGCAGCACGGGACGGGGGAAGGAGCCCCAGCATTTT
TRBJ2-7	TRBV5-1	TRBD1	few	CASKPSTGNDEQYF	TGCGCCAGTAAACCCTCGACAGGGAACGACGAGCAGTACTTC
TRBJ1-1	TRBV5-6	TRBD1	.	CASSYPTGVGTEAFF	TGTGCCAGCAGCTACCCGACAGGGGTGGGCACTGAAGCTTTCTTT
TRBJ2-7	TRBV5-6	.	few	CASSLILQNSYEQYF	TGTGCCAGCAGCTTGATTCTCCAGAATTCCTACGAGCAGTACTTC
TRBJ1-1	TRBV10-3	.	.	CAIGVPNTEAFF	TGTGCCATCGGAGTTCCGAACACTGAAGCTTTCTTT
TRBJ2-1	TRBV18	.	few	CASSLQGSYNEQFF	TGTGCCAGCTCACTTCAGGGCTCCTACAATGAGCAGTTCTTC
TRBJ1-2	TRBV19	TRBD1	.	CASSWGDRTPRGKGYGYTF	TGTGCCAGTAGTTGGGGGGACAGGACGCCTCGAGGCAAAGGCTATGGCTACACCTTC
TRBJ1-2	TRBV6-4	TRBD1	few	CASSDSGRGSIYTF	TGTGCCAGCAGTGACTCTGGCAGGGGGTCGATCTACACCTTC
TRBJ1-1	TRBV18	.	.	CASSPLGSVEAFF	TGTGCCAGCTCACCCCTGGGCTCAGTCGAAGCTTTCTTT
TRBJ2-2	TRBV5-1	.	.	CASSYRDTNTGELFF	TGCGCCAGCAGTTACCGGGACACCAACACCGGGGAGCTGTTTTTT
TRBJ2-3	TRBV19	.	.	CASSTLFQGWTDTQYF	TGTGCCAGTAGTACCCTATTCCAGGGTTGGACAGATACGCAGTATTTT
TRBJ2-7	TRBV29-1	.	few	CSVEDLYEQYF	TGCAGCGTTGAAGATCTCTACGAGCAGTACTTC
TRBJ2-2	TRBV19	.	.	CASSIQGPNTGELFF	TGTGCCAGTAGTATCCAGGGGCCTAACACCGGGGAGCTGTTTTTT
TRBJ1-5	TRBV2	.	.	CASSESRNQPQHF	TGTGCCAGCAGTGAATCTCGCAATCAGCCCCAGCATTTT
TRBJ2-7	TRBV7-9	.	.	CASSQKLGTPLEQYF	TGTGCCAGCAGCCAGAAGCTAGGAACCCCTTTGGAGCAGTACTTC
TRBJ2-3	TRBV9	TRBD2	.	CASSVGLDSGTQYF	TGTGCCAGCAGCGTGGGACTAGATTCGGGTACGCAGTATTTT
TRBJ1-3	TRBV4-1	.	.	CASSQGGLSGNTIYF	TGCGCCAGCAGCCAGGGGGGGCTCTCTGGAAACACCATATATTTT
TRBJ2-1	TRBV19	.	.	CASSTGASDYNEQFF	TGTGCCAGTTCCACAGGCGCCTCCGATTACAATGAGCAGTTCTTC
TRBJ2-5	TRBV2	TRBD2	few	CASRKLGLAGGPIWETQYF	TGTGCCAGCAGAAAATTGGGACTAGCGGGGGGGCCTATATGGGAGACCCAGTACTTC
TRBJ1-5	TRBV6-1	TRBD1	.	CASSTGQGEGQPQHF	TGTGCCAGCAGTACCGGACAGGGGGAAGGTCAGCCCCAGCATTTT
TRBJ2-7	TRBV6-5	TRBD1	.	CASSLDRALSYEQYF	TGTGCCAGCAGCCTCGACAGGGCCCTTTCCTACGAGCAGTACTTC
TRBJ2-7	TRBV5-6	TRBD1	.	CASSWDRGYEQYF	TGTGCCAGCAGTTGGGACAGGGGCTACGAGCAGTACTTC
TRBJ1-5	TRBV5-4	.	.	CASSSTDPLEPQHF	TGTGCCAGCAGCTCGACAGATCCCCTGGAGCCCCAGCATTTT
TRBJ1-6	TRBV5-3	TRBD1	.	CARSPDRGGSYNSPLHF	TGTGCCAGAAGCCCCGACAGGGGCGGGTCCTATAATTCACCCCTCCACTTT
TRBJ1-1	TRBV6-5	TRBD1	few	CASSAGQGWVEAFF	TGTGCCAGCAGCGCGGGACAGGGTTGGGTTGAAGCTTTCTTT
TRBJ2-3	TRBV6-5	TRBD2	.	CASSSSGGTDTQYF	TGTGCCAGTAGCTCCAGCGGGGGGACAGATACGCAGTATTTT
TRBJ2-1	TRBV29-1	.	.	CSVDIGSEQFF	TGCAGCGTTGATATTGGGAGTGAGCAGTTCTTC
TRBJ1-2	TRBV27	.	few	CASSLGGPNYGYTF	TGTGCCAGCAGTTTAGGGGGCCCTAACTATGGCTACACCTTC
TRBJ2-5	TRBV7-2	.	.	CASSSRGRETQYF	TGTGCCAGCAGCTCGCGGGGCCGGGAGACCCAGTACTTC
TRBJ2-6	TRBV18	TRBD1	few	CASSPTRGPGANVLTF	TGTGCCAGCTCACCAACAAGGGGGCCTGGGGCCAACGTCCTGACTTTC
TRBJ2-2	TRBV6-1	TRBD1	.	CASMSQGWAGELFF	TGTGCCAGCATGTCACAGGGGTGGGCCGGGGAGCTGTTTTTT
TRBJ2-7	TRBV7-8	.	.	CASSSRGSYEQYF	TGTGCCAGCAGCTCCCGCGGCTCCTACGAGCAGTACTTC
TRBJ1-6	TRBV19	.	.	CASSIRGNSPLHF	TGTGCCAGTAGTATTAGGGGGAATTCACCCCTCCACTTT
TRBJ2-1	TRBV6-1	TRBD1	few	CASGGTGTLNEQFF	TGTGCCAGCGGCGGGACAGGGACCCTAAATGAGCAGTTCTTC
TRBJ2-3	TRBV29-1	.	.	CSVAPKRVGTDTQYF	TGCAGCGTTGCCCCCAAGCGGGTTGGCACAGATACGCAGTATTTT
TRBJ1-1	TRBV6-5	TRBD1	few	CASSNRGWAFF	TGTGCCAGCAGTAACAGGGGGTGGGCTTTCTTT
TRBJ1-4	TRBV5-1	.	.	CASSGQWDEKLFF	TGCGCCAGCTCAGGACAGTGGGATGAAAAACTGTTTTTT